A selection of T cell receptor beta chains follows, all from one sample in a study of T-cell reconstitution after alpha-beta-depleted transplantation in children. TCRdb called the PCR reads again in MiXCR, with one record for every CDR3 protein. The sample shows around 300,000 distinct CDR3 sequences, roughly 7.8% of them seen only once. Here the sequenced sample was peripheral blood, taken 360 days after TCRalphabeta/CD19-depleted stem cell transplant. The receptors shown here come from a female patient between 2 and 10 years old who had a stem cell transplant for Fanconi anemia, so the T cells may come from the graft donor. Both conserved end residues are part of each CDR3. The D gene is left open where the match is weak. Clone sizes are given selectively: once, few, many, or a class where the clone is expanded.

>few|TRBJ1-5|TRBV6-5|.
CASSYLGQLYSNQPQHF
TGTGCCAGCAGTTACCTGGGCCAACTTTATAGCAATCAGCCCCAGCATTTT
>.|TRBJ2-7|TRBV7-9|.
CASSLRDSPRYEQYF
TGTGCCAGCAGCTTACGCGACAGTCCCCGTTACGAGCAGTACTTC
>many|TRBJ2-1|TRBV12-3/TRBV12-4|.
CASSRGSSYNEQFF
TGTGCCAGTAGTAGAGGGAGCTCCTACAATGAGCAGTTCTTC
>many|TRBJ2-1|TRBV4-2|.
CASSQEGPGSSYNEQFF
TGTGCCAGCAGCCAAGAGGGTCCGGGGTCATCCTACAATGAGCAGTTCTTC
>few|TRBJ2-3|TRBV5-1|TRBD2
CASSLGLAGGPEDTQYF
TGCGCCAGCAGCTTGGGACTAGCGGGGGGGCCGGAAGATACGCAGTATTTT
>many|TRBJ1-1|TRBV3-1|.
CASSQDIQGTFF
TGTGCCAGCAGCCAAGACATCCAAGGGACTTTCTTT
>.|TRBJ2-1|TRBV2|.
CASSERWAFSGKFF
TGTGCCAGCAGTGAAAGGTGGGCCTTTAGCGGAAAGTTCTTC
>many|TRBJ1-1|TRBV4-1|.
CASSLGGPIGEAFF
TGCGCCAGCAGCCTTGGGGGACCAATAGGTGAAGCTTTCTTT
>many|TRBJ2-2|TRBV4-1|.
CASSQELNTGELFF
TGCGCCAGCAGCCAAGAATTGAACACCGGGGAGCTGTTTTTT
>few|TRBJ2-1|TRBV30|TRBD2
CAWTLSGRAGHNEQFF
TGTGCCTGGACCCTTAGCGGGAGGGCCGGACACAATGAGCAGTTCTTC
>many|TRBJ2-1|TRBV12-3/TRBV12-4|.
CASSLHRNEQFF
TGTGCCAGCAGTTTACACAGAAATGAGCAGTTCTTC
>.|TRBJ1-2|TRBV27|.
CASSLSALINYGYTF
TGTGCCAGCAGTTTATCAGCACTGATTAACTATGGCTACACCTTC
>few|TRBJ2-7|TRBV6-1|TRBD1
CASSRDRGISYEQYF
TGTGCCAGCAGTAGGGACAGGGGGATCTCCTACGAGCAGTACTTC
>.|TRBJ1-1|TRBV9|.
CASSVGFEGTEAFF
TGTGCCAGCAGCGTAGGGTTTGAGGGAACTGAAGCTTTCTTT
>.|TRBJ2-7|TRBV18|.
CASSKKRNTYEQYF
TGTGCCAGCTCAAAAAAGCGGAACACCTACGAGCAGTACTTC
>many|TRBJ1-1|TRBV28|.
CASSLIQNTEAFF
TGTGCCAGCAGTTTGATTCAGAACACTGAAGCTTTCTTT
>.|TRBJ2-3|TRBV7-2|.
CASSLSDAGRKYF
TGTGCCAGCAGCCTCTCCGACGCGGGTCGCAAGTATTTT
>few|TRBJ1-2|TRBV7-6|.
CASSPWGEGGAGYTF
TGTGCCAGCAGCCCTTGGGGGGAGGGAGGGGCTGGCTACACCTTC
>few|TRBJ2-2|TRBV19|TRBD1
CATKPQGVPGELFF
TGTGCCACCAAGCCACAGGGGGTACCCGGGGAGCTGTTTTTT
>many|TRBJ1-1|TRBV20-1|.
CSARGTGRLGEAFF
TGCAGTGCTAGAGGAACAGGGAGGCTGGGTGAAGCTTTCTTT
>few|TRBJ1-1|TRBV6-2/TRBV6-3|.
CASVGIMGTEAFF
TGTGCCAGTGTCGGTATCATGGGTACTGAAGCTTTCTTT
>many|TRBJ1-2|TRBV5-6|.
CASSLVKVRYGYTF
TGTGCCAGCAGCTTGGTGAAGGTTCGCTATGGCTACACCTTC
>many|TRBJ2-2|TRBV6-5|TRBD1
CASSYVGTGGSGELFF
TGTGCCAGCAGTTACGTAGGGACAGGGGGGTCCGGGGAGCTGTTTTTT
>.|TRBJ2-3|TRBV11-3|.
CASSLAGHRTDTQYF
TGTGCCAGCAGCTTGGCGGGACACCGCACAGATACGCAGTATTTT
>many|TRBJ2-3|TRBV28|.
CASSPRGSGTQYF
TGTGCCAGCAGTCCACGGGGCAGCGGTACGCAGTATTTT
>many|TRBJ2-3|TRBV29-1|.
CSVDPRSTDTQYF
TGCAGCGTTGATCCTAGAAGCACAGATACGCAGTATTTT
>many|TRBJ1-1|TRBV5-6|.
CASSFGTSNTEAFF
TGTGCCAGCAGCTTCGGGACATCGAACACTGAAGCTTTCTTT
>few|TRBJ2-7|TRBV27|TRBD1
CASSFRFGTAKPYEQYF
TGTGCCAGCAGTTTCCGGTTCGGGACAGCCAAGCCCTACGAGCAGTACTTC
>.|TRBJ2-1|TRBV7-3|.
CASSPSPGGLNEQFF
TGTGCCAGCAGCCCATCCCCGGGTGGCCTCAATGAGCAGTTCTTC
>many|TRBJ2-1|TRBV5-1|TRBD2
CASSLVSSGSYNEQFF
TGCGCCAGCAGCTTGGTGTCTAGCGGCTCCTACAATGAGCAGTTCTTC
>many|TRBJ2-4|TRBV20-1|.
CSARETLGPLAKNIQYF
TGCAGTGCTAGGGAAACTCTGGGGCCCCTAGCCAAAAACATTCAGTACTTC
>many|TRBJ2-3|TRBV11-2|.
CASSLDRRDGEDTQYF
TGTGCCAGCAGCTTAGATCGTAGGGACGGTGAAGATACGCAGTATTTT
>many|TRBJ1-1|TRBV6-5|.
CASSYGTEAFF
TGTGCCAGCAGTTACGGCACTGAAGCTTTCTTT
>few|TRBJ1-1|TRBV7-9|.
CASSLWHNEAFF
TGTGCCAGCAGCTTGTGGCATAATGAAGCTTTCTTT
>.|TRBJ1-1|TRBV20-1|.
CSARDFGTEAFF
TGCAGTGCTAGAGATTTTGGTACTGAAGCTTTCTTT
>many|TRBJ2-1|TRBV20-1|TRBD2
CSQRTSGAYNEQFF
TGCAGTCAACGCACTAGCGGGGCCTACAATGAGCAGTTCTTC
>few|TRBJ2-3|TRBV6-2/TRBV6-3|.
CASSYRLPDTQYF
TGTGCCAGCAGTTACCGCCTGCCAGATACGCAGTATTTT
>many|TRBJ2-3|TRBV6-5|.
CASSYYPLGGKLADTQYF
TGTGCCAGCAGTTACTACCCCCTCGGAGGGAAGTTAGCAGATACGCAGTATTTT
>many|TRBJ2-1|TRBV9|TRBD2
CASSDIAGGSGEQFF
TGTGCCAGCAGCGACATAGCGGGAGGGTCTGGTGAGCAGTTCTTC
>few|TRBJ2-3|TRBV11-2|TRBD2
CASSFPLGAGGKLTDTQYF
TGTGCCAGCAGCTTTCCCCTGGGGGCGGGGGGAAAGTTGACAGATACGCAGTATTTT
>many|TRBJ1-1|TRBV5-1|.
CASSLDGVLNTEAFF
TGCGCCAGCAGCTTGGATGGGGTATTGAACACTGAAGCTTTCTTT
>many|TRBJ2-1|TRBV6-5|TRBD2
CASSRDRGGNEQFF
TGTGCCAGCAGTCGAGATAGGGGAGGGAATGAGCAGTTCTTC
>many|TRBJ1-1|TRBV20-1|.
CSAAEGNTEAFF
TGCAGTGCGGCCGAGGGGAACACTGAAGCTTTCTTT
>many|TRBJ2-3|TRBV7-6|.
CASRPTWTSTDTQYF
TGTGCCAGCAGACCCACCTGGACTAGCACAGATACGCAGTATTTT
>many|TRBJ1-1|TRBV5-1|.
CASSSPGALGTEAFF
TGCGCCAGCAGCTCTCCAGGGGCTTTGGGGACTGAAGCTTTCTTT
>many|TRBJ1-1|TRBV27|.
CASSPGHAYTEAFF
TGTGCCAGCAGCCCGGGACATGCCTACACTGAAGCTTTCTTT
>many|TRBJ2-7|TRBV20-1|.
CSAPPTNSYEQYF
TGCAGTGCTCCGCCTACTAACTCCTACGAGCAGTACTTC
>many|TRBJ1-4|TRBV15|.
CATSRDLGSEKLFF
TGTGCCACCAGCAGAGATTTGGGTTCTGAAAAACTGTTTTTT
>few|TRBJ1-2|TRBV12-3/TRBV12-4|.
CASMASNYGYTF
TGTGCCAGCATGGCCAGTAACTATGGCTACACCTTC
>.|TRBJ1-5|TRBV6-1|.
CASSRRGGSSSGNQPQHF
TGTGCCAGCAGTCGAAGGGGGGGCAGTTCGAGCGGGAATCAGCCCCAGCATTTT
>.|TRBJ1-4|TRBV6-1|.
CASRQSRGGKLFF
TGTGCCAGCAGACAAAGCCGGGGGGGAAAACTGTTTTTT
>few|TRBJ1-2|TRBV6-5|.
CASSYGDGYGYTF
TGTGCCAGCAGTTACGGCGACGGATATGGCTACACCTTC
>many|TRBJ2-3|TRBV27|.
CAVGAAITDTQYF
TGTGCCGTCGGCGCTGCTATCACAGATACGCAGTATTTT
>.|TRBJ1-5|TRBV7-2|.
CASSPGGYRNQPQHF
TGTGCCAGCAGCCCCGGGGGTTATCGCAATCAGCCCCAGCATTTT
>few|TRBJ2-1|TRBV6-6|.
CASTIGNEQFF
TGTGCCAGCACCATCGGCAATGAGCAGTTCTTC